These T cell receptor beta chains were read from a single sample in a study of T-cell memory formation after mild COVID-19. In TCRdb, the 5' RACE reads were re-called with MiXCR into one record per CDR3 protein. The sample has about 110,000 distinct CDR3 sequences, about a sixth seen once. The sample consisted of PBMCs or a T cell subset sorted from them (not recorded which). Receptor source: an adult woman who had mild COVID-19 (a few samples of this study predate the infection). Cell type and time point are not known. Each CDR3 is given with its conserved first and last residue. The D gene is left open where the match is weak. Clone size is shown for a subset of rows, as once, few, many or a class of expanded clone.

D gene	J gene	clone size	V gene	CDR3 length	CDR3 DNA	CDR3 protein
.	TRBJ2-7	.	TRBV24-1	11	TGTGCCACCAGTGATTTCAACGAGCAGTACTTC	CATSDFNEQYF
.	TRBJ1-1	.	TRBV3-1	14	TGTGCCAGCAGTATGGTAGGGGGTAGGACTGAAGCTTTCTTT	CASSMVGGRTEAFF
.	TRBJ2-7	.	TRBV9	14	TGTGCCAGCAGCGTAGAAGAGGTAACAGTCGAGCAGTACTTC	CASSVEEVTVEQYF
.	TRBJ1-1	few	TRBV6-5	17	TGTGCCAGCAGCCCCAGCCCAGGTCCCGTGATGAACACTGAAGCTTTCTTT	CASSPSPGPVMNTEAFF
TRBD1	TRBJ2-7	many	TRBV7-6	15	TGTGCCAGCAGCGCTGCCGGGACAGAACGTTACGAGCAGTACTTC	CASSAAGTERYEQYF
TRBD2	TRBJ2-1	many	TRBV4-2	16	TGTGCCAGCAGCCAGGCAAGCGGGGGGCCTCTCAATGAGCAGTTCTTC	CASSQASGGPLNEQFF
.	TRBJ1-1	.	TRBV6-2/TRBV6-3	10	TGTGCCAGCAGTGACACTGAAGCTTTCTTT	CASSDTEAFF
TRBD2	TRBJ2-1	.	TRBV12-3/TRBV12-4	18	TGTGCCAGCAGTTTAGCGAGGACTAGCGGTATTGCCTACAATGAGCAGTTCTTC	CASSLARTSGIAYNEQFF
.	TRBJ2-4	few	TRBV13	14	TGTGCCAGCAGCCCCCGACTAGCCAAAAACATTCAGTACTTC	CASSPRLAKNIQYF
.	TRBJ2-4	.	TRBV18	12	TGTGCCAGCTCACGCGACGAGGGCATTCAGTACTTC	CASSRDEGIQYF
.	TRBJ1-1	few	TRBV7-9	13	TGTGCCAGCAGCCAAGACGCGGTCACTGAAGCTTTCTTT	CASSQDAVTEAFF
.	TRBJ2-7	.	TRBV15	16	TGTGCCACCAGCAGTAGTAGGAGGGGTGCTTGGAGGGAGCAGTACTTC	CATSSSRRGAWREQYF
.	TRBJ2-3	.	TRBV7-3	16	TGTGCCAGCAGCTTAAGGCCGGCAACTAGCACAGATACGCAGTATTTT	CASSLRPATSTDTQYF
TRBD2	TRBJ2-1	few	TRBV6-2/TRBV6-3	18	TGTGCCAGCAGTCCTCTAGGGGTCGGACTAGCGGGAGTCGGGGAGCAGTTCTTC	CASSPLGVGLAGVGEQFF
.	TRBJ2-3	few	TRBV13	12	TGTGCCAGCAGTCAGGTTGGAGATACGCAGTATTTT	CASSQVGDTQYF
.	TRBJ2-2	.	TRBV9	16	TGTGCCAGCAGCCTACGTACGGGGACGAACACCGGGGAGCTGTTTTTT	CASSLRTGTNTGELFF
.	TRBJ1-1	few	TRBV3-1	13	TGTGCCAGCAGCCAAGTGGCAGGGTGGGAAGCTTTCTTT	CASSQVAGWEAFF
.	TRBJ1-1	.	TRBV25-1	13	TGTGCCAGCAGTGACCAACCTTACACTGAAGCTTTCTTT	CASSDQPYTEAFF
.	TRBJ2-5	.	TRBV5-1	15	TGCGCCAGCAGCTTGGAGGGCTTGGAGAAAGAGACCCAGTACTTC	CASSLEGLEKETQYF
.	TRBJ2-1	.	TRBV9	12	TGTGCCAGCAGCCCTTATGGGGTTGAGCAGTTCTTC	CASSPYGVEQFF
.	TRBJ2-1	many	TRBV6-5	16	TGTGCCAGCAGTTACTCTCCTCACTTCGGGACGCGGGAGCAGTTCTTC	CASSYSPHFGTREQFF
.	TRBJ2-5	few	TRBV12-3/TRBV12-4	16	TGTGCCAGCAGTTTAGGGCGGACCCCGGGTTTAGAGACCCAGTACTTC	CASSLGRTPGLETQYF
.	TRBJ2-7	few	TRBV4-1	13	TGCGCCAGCAGCCGGGGCGAGTGGGACGAGCAGTACTTC	CASSRGEWDEQYF
.	TRBJ2-3	few	TRBV7-2	18	TGTGCCAGCAACTATGGATGGGGGATCCTTCCTACCACAGATACGCAGTATTTT	CASNYGWGILPTTDTQYF
.	TRBJ1-5	.	TRBV7-8	13	TGTGCCAGCAACGGGCTAGGCAATCAGCCCCAGCATTTT	CASNGLGNQPQHF
.	TRBJ1-1	.	TRBV27	13	TGTGCCAGCAGTTTATCGGGGGAGACTGAAGCTTTCTTT	CASSLSGETEAFF
TRBD2	TRBJ2-5	many	TRBV5-5	16	TGTGCCAGCAGTTATTATAGCGGGAGGTACCAAGAGACCCAGTACTTC	CASSYYSGRYQETQYF
.	TRBJ1-6	.	TRBV7-9	16	TGTGCCAGCAGCCCAGACAGCCCAGCTTATAATTCACCCCTCCACTTT	CASSPDSPAYNSPLHF
.	TRBJ2-3	few	TRBV27	14	TGTGCCAGCAGTTTTTCAGTTGGCACAGATACGCAGTATTTT	CASSFSVGTDTQYF
TRBD1	TRBJ2-3	few	TRBV10-3	14	TGTGCCAACCACCGGGACAGAGTCACAGATACGCAGTATTTT	CANHRDRVTDTQYF
.	TRBJ1-2	.	TRBV6-5	13	TGTGCCAGCAGTCCGGGGGGGTGGGATGGCTACACCTTC	CASSPGGWDGYTF
.	TRBJ1-5	.	TRBV7-9	12	TGTGCCAGCAGCTTCAGCTATCAGCCCCAGCATTTT	CASSFSYQPQHF
TRBD2	TRBJ2-5	.	TRBV5-1	15	TGCGCCAGCAGCCCGCGGGGGGGGATCCAAGAGACCCAGTACTTC	CASSPRGGIQETQYF
.	TRBJ2-7	few	TRBV5-1	14	TGCGCCAGCAGGGCGACAGACATCTCCTACGAGCAGTACTTC	CASRATDISYEQYF
.	TRBJ1-5	.	TRBV4-1	13	TGCGCCAGCAGCCAGGACCTCAATCAGCCCCAGCATTTT	CASSQDLNQPQHF
TRBD2	TRBJ2-1	few	TRBV7-8	15	TGTGCCAGCAGCTTACTAGCGGGAGGGTACAATGAGCAGTTCTTC	CASSLLAGGYNEQFF
.	TRBJ2-1	few	TRBV7-8	13	TGTGCCAGCAGCTCTAACGGCTACAATGAGCAGTTCTTC	CASSSNGYNEQFF
TRBD1	TRBJ2-3	.	TRBV6-5	13	TGTGCCAGCAACGACAGGGAGACAGATACGCAGTATTTT	CASNDRETDTQYF
TRBD1	TRBJ1-1	.	TRBV7-9	14	TGTGCCAGCATCAAGGGACAGCTATTCACTGAAGCTTTCTTT	CASIKGQLFTEAFF
.	TRBJ2-1	.	TRBV13	15	TGTGCCAGTGCGGGAGCGGGACATGGCGACAATGAGCAGTTCTTC	CASAGAGHGDNEQFF
TRBD1	TRBJ2-7	.	TRBV27	15	TGTGCCACCAGAGGGACAGCGGTTCCCACCGTCGAGCAGTACTTC	CATRGTAVPTVEQYF
TRBD1	TRBJ2-2	few	TRBV7-9	15	TGTGCCAGCAGCTCGACAGGGATTGGCACCGGGGAGCTGTTTTTT	CASSSTGIGTGELFF
.	TRBJ2-7	few	TRBV9	13	TGTGCCAGCAGCGTAGGGGATGTCGAGGAGCAGTACTTC	CASSVGDVEEQYF